This T cell receptor beta chain was identified during a study of cytomegalovirus exposure and HLA in healthy donors. Primers for the PCR totalled 60 Vbeta and 13 Jbeta. Method: immunoSEQ multiplex PCR; TCRdb's copy keeps in-frame clones and lacks some. This sample's table has about 150,000 clones. Study-wide results and limits: The study listed roughly 160 cytomegalovirus-associated TCR beta chains. V- and J-gene trimming in TCR beta was tied to a missense DCLRE1C variant by an analysis performed later. Follow-up analysis seemed to connect common viral pathogens with several of the most significant clusters identified.

As to this clone: Its antigen remains unidentified.

Germline assignment: CDR1 SGHVS and CDR2 FNYEAQ. V was pared by 1 base and J by 3 bases, with 2 bases of the junction left unmatched. The CDR3 consists of 15 residues. This TCR came from a woman aged 45 to 65 in good health and CMV-seronegative. Sequencing was carried out using PBMCs. This sequence joins TRBV7-6 and TRBJ1-5; 8 positions agree with TRBD1. CDR3 region: CASSLGTGFNQPQHF. The CDR3 DNA is TGTGCCAGCAGCTTAGGGACAGGGTTCAATCAGCCCCAGCATTTT. Full variable domain (remainder filled in from reference TRBV7-6 and TRBJ1-5): GAGVSQSPRYKVTKRGQDVALRCDPISGHVSLYWYRQALGQGPEFLTYFNYEAQQDKSGLPNDRFSAERPEGSISTLTIQRTEQRDSAMYRCASSLGTGFNQPQHFGDGTRLSIL.